The entry below describes one TCR beta chain. Enrolment of Seattle patients took place during active infection, and they were followed longitudinally. These data originate in a study of blood T cell repertoires in COVID-19. The wider study: Samples taken during acute and convalescent COVID-19 were collected in the United States, Italy and Spain. Sources were T cells, B-cell-depleted T cells, or PBMCs; the material itself was cDNA or gDNA.

CDR3 length: 14 residues. Germline values: CDR1 SNHLY, CDR2 FYNNEI. V was cut by 7 bases and J by 3 bases, with 15 bases left in between. Assay used: immunoSEQ multiplex PCR; TCRdb lists only in-frame clones, some missing. The table records 200,000 to 300,000 clones, about 91% of them present only once. This receptor was taken from a person aged 18-35 years with COVID-19, enrolled during active disease. The chain is built from TRBV2 and TRBJ1-1, with D possibly matching TRBD1 (5 bases). The sequencing sample was made of peripheral blood. The CDR3 DNA follows: TGTGCCAGCACCTATCGGGGGAGTGACACTGAAGCTTTCTTT. Protein: CASTYRGSDTEAFF.